This T cell receptor beta chain appears in the sequencing data of a study of spatial heterogeneity in lung cancer. Study-wide results and limits: More often at tumor resection than at routine follow-up, ubiquitous expanded tumor TCRs were detected in the blood.

This CDR3 comprises 15 residues. V was clipped by 0 bases and J by 0 bases, with 7 bases between them. From germline, CDR1 is SGHRS and CDR2 YFSETQ. There are a few counts of this clonotype. What it binds is unknown. Each TCR cDNA molecule bore a unique molecular identifier. Each CDR3 protein gets one entry after TCRdb re-called the 5' RACE reads with MiXCR. The sample includes tens of thousands of distinct CDR3 sequences, under 6.5% of them seen just once. Indicated time point: sample taken at primary tumor resection. The sequenced material consisted of unsorted whole RNA from tumor, nontumor lung or frozen PBMC. Samples were obtained from more than 70 donors, all untreated early-stage non-small cell lung cancer patients.

The J gene is TRBJ1-3, the V gene TRBV5-1; D not certain. The sequence was collected from a male donor with early-stage non-small cell lung cancer. The sequencing here drew on PBMCs, taken at surgery. The CDR3 region is CASSLATSSGNTIYF. The CDR3 region has the DNA TGCGCCAGCAGCTTGGCCACTAGCTCTGGAAACACCATATATTTT.